The 32 T cell receptor beta chains reported below all come from one sample, sequenced in a study of shared clonotypes between healthy human individuals. The table came from immunoSEQ multiplex PCR; TCRdb's copy has only in-frame clones and leaves some out. The top ten hold more than 0.1% of the sample, which has millions of clones, roughly 94% seen once. Input material: naive CD4+ T cells sorted from blood. Subset specified: CD45RA+ positively selected. These receptors were taken from a man aged 18 to 30 in good health.

Points on this clone: This may stem from a read error, because a much larger clone lies one nucleotide away. Other DNA sequences in the sample encode the same CDR3. The rearrangement joins TRBV5-8 to TRBJ2-1; no definite D call. Trimming removed 3 bases from V and 2 bases from J, with 0 bases in between. The CDR3 is 11 residues long. CDR1 SGHTS and CDR2 YDEGEE come from the germline V gene. The CDR3 region has the DNA TGTGCCAGCAGCTCCTACAATGAGCAGTTCTTC. Its translation is CASSSYNEQFF. The full variable domain, with the rest looked up from reference TRBV5-8 and TRBJ2-1, is EAGVTQSPTHLIKTRGQQATLRCSPISGHTSVYWYQQALGLGLQFLLWYDEGEERNRGNFPPRFSGRQFPNYSSELNVNALELEDSALYLCASSSYNEQFFGPGTRLTVL.

The count of this clone is one. At the DNA level, this CDR3 is encoded by other sequences in the same sample as well. The V gene is TRBV5-1, the J gene TRBJ1-5, with D maybe TRBD1 (6 bases). There are 13 residues in the CDR3. V was cut by 4 bases and J by 6 bases, with 11 bases left in between. In germline, CDR1 is SGHRS, CDR2 YFSETQ. The CDR3 DNA reads as TGCGCCAGCAGCCCGGAGGGGGGTCAGCCCCAGCATTTT. The encoded protein is CASSPEGGQPQHF.

The J gene is TRBJ1-3, the V gene TRBV11-1; D uncertain. Germline CDR1 and CDR2: SGHAT and FQDESV (reference sequence). The CDR3 contains 17 residues. V was pared by 2 bases and J by 0 bases, with 14 bases between. Written as DNA, the CDR3 is TGTGCCAGCAGCTTATTCCCACCTGTGGGCTCTGGAAACACCATATATTTT. Residues: CASSLFPPVGSGNTIYF.

The V call is TRBV5-1, the J call TRBJ2-7; 9 nucleotides agree with TRBD2. The germline CDR1 and CDR2 sequences are SGHRS and YFSETQ. This CDR3 contains 13 residues. The J segment lost 6 bases and the V segment lost 5 bases, leaving 6 bases of the junction unmatched. CDR3 coding DNA: TGCGCCAGCAGTAGCGGGAGTCCCAGCGAGCAGTACTTC. Translating gives CASSSGSPSEQYF.

Of note for this clone: The same CDR3 also results from other DNA sequences found in this sample. This chain connects TRBV11-3 to TRBJ2-3, with D perhaps matching TRBD1 (6 bases). The V and J ends lost 1 base and 0 bases respectively, with 8 bases between them. CDR1 is SGHNT and CDR2 is YENEEA in the germline V gene. CDR3 length equals 15 residues. The CDR3 sequence: CASSLGGGSTDTQYF. The DNA for the CDR3 is TGTGCCAGCAGCTTAGGAGGGGGAAGCACAGATACGCAGTATTTT.

The chain has TRBV10-1 and TRBJ2-3, with 9 bases fitting TRBD1. Germline CDR1 is WNHNN and CDR2 is SYGVQD (reference sequence). The CDR3 totals 15 residues. Trimming cost V 6 bases and J 5 bases; bases outside gene matches: 9. In DNA form, the CDR3 reads TGCGCCAGCAGCGGACAGGGGACGGAAAGAGATACGCAGTATTTT. Amino acid sequence: CASSGQGTERDTQYF.

The CDR3 sequence is CASTGELGNSPLHF. The CDR3 coding sequence is TGTGCCAGCACAGGGGAACTCGGTAATTCACCCCTCCACTTT. The chain is built from TRBV18 and TRBJ1-6, with 7 bases that match TRBD1. Looked up from germline, CDR1 is KGHSH and CDR2 is LQKENI. The V gene end was trimmed by 8 bases and the J gene end by 6 bases; junction bases not matched to a gene: 7. CDR3 length: 14 residues.

The chain has TRBV18 and TRBJ1-2; D is unresolved. Trimming shortened V by 6 bases and J by 1 base, and 3 bases separated the two germline ends. The CDR3 totals 11 residues. CDR1 and CDR2 from the germline V gene are KGHSH and LQKENI. The CDR3 DNA is TGTGCCAGCTCGGGTAACTATGGCTACACCTTC. Amino acids: CASSGNYGYTF. Full variable domain (remainder filled in from reference TRBV18 and TRBJ1-2): NAGVMQNPRHLVRRRGQEARLRCSPMKGHSHVYWYRQLPEEGLKFMVYLQKENIIDESGMPKERFSAEFPKEGPSILRIQQVVRGDSAAYFCASSGNYGYTFGSGTRLTVV.

This chain links TRBV25-1 with TRBJ1-6; 8 bases are shared with TRBD1. CDR1 MGHDK and CDR2 SYGVNS come from the germline V gene. CDR3 length equals 15 residues. V gave up 4 bases and J gave up 7 bases; unmatched junction bases: 6. The CDR3 sequence: CASSVPGQANSPLHF. CDR3 DNA sequence: TGTGCCAGCAGTGTCCCGGGACAGGCAAATTCACCCCTCCACTTT.

V gene TRBV7-2 combines with J gene TRBJ1-1; D possibly corresponds to TRBD1 (5 bases). CDR3 length equals 17 residues. The ends were cut back, 2 bases at V and 10 bases at J, with 26 bases in the middle. Germline V gives CDR1 SGHTA, CDR2 FQGNSA. The CDR3 coding sequence is TGTGCCAGCAGCTTAAAACGGGGGTACGGGGAAGGCCTGAGAGCTTTCTTT. Its translation is CASSLKRGYGEGLRAFF.

The chain is built from TRBV28 and TRBJ2-5, with TRBD2 matching 8 bases. This CDR3 is built from 16 residues. Germline CDR1 reads MDHEN; CDR2 reads SYDVKM. Unmatched junction bases numbered 12, after V lost 5 bases and J lost 4 bases. The CDR3 region has the DNA TGTGCCAGCAGTACTCGGCCCGGGGGGGCGCGAGAGACCCAGTACTTC. Its translation: CASSTRPGGARETQYF. The full variable domain, with the rest looked up from reference TRBV28 and TRBJ2-5, is DVKVTQSSRYLVKRTGEKVFLECVQDMDHENMFWYRQDPGLGLRLIYFSYDVKMKEKGDIPEGYSVSREKKERFSLILESASTNQTSMYLCASSTRPGGARETQYFGPGTRLLVL.

The genes are TRBV6-1 and TRBJ1-2; possibly TRBD1 for D (5 bases). CDR1 is MNHNS, CDR2 SASEGT, per germline. V gave up 0 bases and J gave up 2 bases, with 10 bases separating them. The CDR3 sequence is 15 residues long. CDR3 in amino acids: CASSEALGLNYGYTF. In DNA, the CDR3 is TGTGCCAGCAGTGAAGCGCTGGGGCTCAACTATGGCTACACCTTC.

The chain is built from TRBV5-4 and TRBJ2-1, with D unclear. V was trimmed by 2 bases and J by 5 bases, leaving 14 bases between them. The germline V gene encodes CDR1 SGHNT and CDR2 YYREEE (reference sequence). The CDR3 spans 15 residues. CDR3 sequence (DNA): TGTGCCAGCAGCTTCTTTTCAATTCACAACAATGAGCAGTTCTTC. Its protein product is CASSFFSIHNNEQFF.

In its sample, this clone was seen once. The V call is TRBV2, the J call TRBJ2-3; 7 bases fit TRBD2. This CDR3 has 14 residues. The junction had 5 bases not matched to a gene; V was cut back by 5 bases and J by 3 bases. Germline CDR1 is SNHLY and CDR2 is FYNNEI. CDR3 coding DNA: TGTGCCAGCAGTCTCGGCGGGGGAACAGATACGCAGTATTTT. Its protein is CASSLGGGTDTQYF.

The rearrangement joins TRBV6-5 to TRBJ1-5; the D gene is possibly TRBD1 (5 bases). The CDR3 is made up of 14 amino acids. The ends were cut back, 8 bases at V and 6 bases at J, with 17 bases in the middle. CDR1 and CDR2 from the germline V gene are MNHEY and SVGAGI. Written as DNA, the CDR3 is TGTGCCAGCGCCACACACGGGGCATCTCAGCCCCAGCATTTT. It yields the protein CASATHGASQPQHF.

The chain joins TRBV30 to TRBJ1-5; no clear D gene. Germline values: CDR1 GTSNPN, CDR2 SVGIG (reference sequence). Between the trimmed V and J ends, which lost 2 bases and 7 bases, there was a span of 12 bases. The CDR3 loop spans 13 amino acids. CDR3 protein: CAWSPSLDQPQHF. The CDR3, as DNA: TGTGCCTGGAGTCCCAGTCTTGACCAGCCCCAGCATTTT.

This rearrangement joins TRBV30 to TRBJ2-5, with D maybe TRBD2 (5 bases). There are 15 residues in the CDR3. V lost 5 bases, J lost 5 bases, and 21 bases lay in between. Germline CDR1 reads GTSNPN; CDR2 reads SVGIG (reference sequence). In nucleotides, the CDR3 is TGTGCCTGGGGTCAAACCACTGCACAGCGGGAGACCCAGTACTTC. Residues: CAWGQTTAQRETQYF.

The chain recombines TRBV28 with TRBJ2-5, with TRBD2 matching 10 bases. V lost 5 bases, J lost 6 bases, and 12 bases stayed unmatched. Looked up from germline, CDR1 is MDHEN and CDR2 is SYDVKM. The CDR3 length is 16 residues. CDR3 protein: CASSVRAGGLRKTQYF. In DNA form, the CDR3 reads TGTGCCAGCAGTGTCCGAGCGGGAGGGCTTAGGAAGACCCAGTACTTC.

The V gene is TRBV18, the J gene TRBJ2-7; D may be TRBD2 (7 bases). The CDR3 consists of 14 residues. Trimming removed 0 bases from V and 6 bases from J, with 12 bases in between. Per the germline V gene, CDR1 is KGHSH and CDR2 is LQKENI. CDR3 DNA: TGTGCCAGCTCACCACCGGGGGGGCACGCCGAGCAGTACTTC. Amino acid sequence: CASSPPGGHAEQYF.

This chain uses TRBV11-2 with TRBJ2-5; TRBD2 agrees at 7 bases. Germline CDR1 is SGHAT and CDR2 is FQNNGV. V lost 5 bases, J lost 1 base, and 7 bases stayed unmatched. The CDR3 extends over 15 amino acids. CDR3 region: CASSTGTKSQETQYF. CDR3 in DNA: TGTGCCAGCAGCACCGGGACTAAGTCCCAAGAGACCCAGTACTTC.

This chain links TRBV30 with TRBJ1-2; no clear D. Germline CDR1 GTSNPN, CDR2 SVGIG (reference sequence). Trimming removed 1 base at V and 7 bases at J, with 13 bases between. This CDR3 contains 13 residues. The CDR3: CAWSESLSGGYTF. The CDR3 DNA is TGTGCCTGGAGTGAAAGTCTTAGCGGTGGCTACACCTTC.

V and J are TRBV2 and TRBJ2-2; 8 nucleotides align to TRBD1. Germline CDR1 is SNHLY and CDR2 is FYNNEI. CDR3 size: 15 residues. Losses at the gene ends were 7 bases for V and 0 bases for J; bases not matched to a gene: 4. The CDR3 DNA follows: TGTGCCAGCACCGAACAGGGGGCGAACACCGGGGAGCTGTTTTTT. Amino acids: CASTEQGANTGELFF.

The gene calls are TRBV4-1 and TRBJ2-7; a weak D match, TRBD1 (6 bases). This CDR3 has 17 residues. In germline, CDR1 is MGHRA, CDR2 YSYEKL. V was cut by 0 bases and J by 3 bases, with 18 bases left in between. The CDR3 sequence: CASSQEDRPGDFYEQYF. The DNA for the CDR3 is TGCGCCAGCAGCCAAGAAGATAGGCCAGGGGATTTCTACGAGCAGTACTTC.

In DNA form, the CDR3 reads TGTGCCAGCAGGCTAGCGGGGGGGCCTAACAATGAGCAGTTCTTC. It encodes CASRLAGGPNNEQFF. The chain has TRBV28 and TRBJ2-1; 12 positions match TRBD2. Germline V gene sequence: CDR1 MDHEN, CDR2 SYDVKM. The CDR3 is 15 amino acids. V was clipped by 6 bases and J by 5 bases; unmatched bases: 5.

CDR3 residues: CASSLAIGGSEQYF. CDR3 nucleotides: TGTGCCAGCAGCTTAGCGATAGGGGGATCCGAGCAGTACTTC. The rearrangement joins TRBV7-9 to TRBJ2-7, with D perhaps matching TRBD1 (6 bases). Germline-derived CDR1 and CDR2 are SEHNR and FQNEAQ (reference sequence). V lost 0 bases to trimming and J lost 6 bases, with 12 bases between them. This CDR3 spans 14 amino acids. The variable domain in full, completed from reference TRBV7-9 and TRBJ2-7, reads DTGVSQNPRHKITKRGQNVTFRCDPISEHNRLYWYRQTLGQGPEFLTYFQNEAQLEKSRLLSDRFSAERPKGSFSTLEIQRTEQGDSAMYLCASSLAIGGSEQYFGPGTRLTVT.

The chain recombines TRBV5-4 with TRBJ2-3, with 8 bases that match TRBD1. The CDR3 has 17 residues. J lost 2 bases, V lost 4 bases, and 12 bases had no gene match. The germline V gene encodes CDR1 SGHNT and CDR2 YYREEE (reference sequence). CDR3 sequence reads: CASSRIPGQGHTDTQYF. CDR3 DNA: TGTGCCAGCAGCCGGATACCCGGACAGGGACACACAGATACGCAGTATTTT.

This clone was counted a few times. J is TRBJ2-5 and V is TRBV6-5; D might be TRBD1 (5 bases). CDR1 is MNHEY and CDR2 is SVGAGI in the germline V gene. This CDR3 is built from 16 residues. Trimming shortened V by 0 bases and J by 5 bases, and 16 bases separated the two germline ends. The CDR3 DNA sequence: TGTGCCAGCAGTTACTCGCCGACCGGACAAAGGGAGACCCAGTACTTC. This encodes CASSYSPTGQRETQYF.

The table lists this clone with a few counts. V is TRBV27 and J is TRBJ1-5; possibly TRBD1 for D (5 bases). Trimming cost V 6 bases and J 8 bases, with 14 bases left between them. The length of the CDR3 is 13 residues. In germline, CDR1 is MNHEY, CDR2 SMNVEV (reference sequence). CDR3 region: CASSRTFREPQHF. The CDR3 DNA sequence: TGTGCCAGCAGCAGGACATTCCGGGAGCCCCAGCATTTT.

The chain's CDR3 is CASSLEGTGYSYEQYF. The DNA for the CDR3 is TGCGCCAGCAGCTTGGAAGGGACAGGGTACTCCTACGAGCAGTACTTC. V and J are TRBV5-1 and TRBJ2-7; 9 bases match TRBD1. The CDR3 spans 16 residues. Germline CDR1 reads SGHRS; CDR2 reads YFSETQ. After removal of 0 bases from V and 0 bases from J, the junction contained 4 bases not matched to a gene.

The chain uses TRBV13 and TRBJ1-1, with D perhaps TRBD1 (5 bases). CDR3 size: 13 residues. V lost 5 bases to trimming and J lost 8 bases, with 15 bases between them. The germline gives CDR1 PRHDT, CDR2 FYEKMQ (reference sequence). CDR3 in amino acids: CASSPRAGQEAFF. DNA for the CDR3: TGTGCCAGCAGCCCTCGGGCAGGGCAAGAAGCTTTCTTT.

The rearrangement uses TRBV28 and TRBJ1-5, with 9 bases fitting TRBD1. V lost 5 bases and J lost 6; bases outside the gene matches: 5. The CDR3 spans 14 residues. Germline assignment: CDR1 MDHEN and CDR2 SYDVKM. CDR3 bases: TGTGCCAGCAGTAAGGGACAGGGAGCTCAGCCCCAGCATTTT. It codes for CASSKGQGAQPQHF.

Written as DNA, the CDR3 is TGTGCCAGCAGTAAATCCGGGACCTACACCGGGGAGCTGTTTTTT. Protein product: CASSKSGTYTGELFF. This chain uses TRBV6-5 with TRBJ2-2; D could derive from TRBD1 or TRBD2 (5 bases each). Trimming cost V 5 bases and J 3 bases, with 13 bases left between them. The CDR3 sequence is 15 residues long. Germline-derived CDR1 and CDR2 are MNHEY and SVGAGI.